These 25 T cell receptor beta chains came from one sample sequenced in a study of cytomegalovirus exposure and HLA in healthy donors. Clones were sequenced by immunoSEQ multiplex PCR, and TCRdb holds only the in-frame ones, with some missing. This table holds 140,000 to 150,000 clones, 85% to 95% found once. Sample: PBMCs. Receptor source: a man between 18 and 29 years old in good health and CMV-seropositive.

This clone was picked up one time. V gene TRBV6-1 combines with J gene TRBJ2-7, with D possibly being TRBD2 (6 bases). CDR1 is MNHNS and CDR2 is SASEGT in the germline V gene. V lost 6 bases, J lost 1 base, and 10 bases lay in between. This CDR3 comprises 13 residues. DNA for the CDR3: TGTGCCAGCAGCCCCGGGAGTTCCTACGAGCAGTACTTC. The encoded protein is CASSPGSSYEQYF.

The chain has TRBV5-4 and TRBJ2-5, with TRBD1 matching over 7 bases. The germline V gene encodes CDR1 SGHNT and CDR2 YYREEE (reference sequence). The CDR3 consists of 14 residues. J lost 5 bases, V lost 4 bases, and 8 bases had no gene match. CDR3 loop: CASSPKGAAETQYF. For the CDR3, the DNA is TGTGCCAGCAGCCCGAAGGGGGCTGCGGAGACCCAGTACTTC. Drawing the rest from reference TRBV5-4 and TRBJ2-5, the complete variable domain is ETGVTQSPTHLIKTRGQQVTLRCSSQSGHNTVSWYQQALGQGPQFIFQYYREEENGRGNFPPRFSGLQFPNYSSELNVNALELDDSALYLCASSPKGAAETQYFGPGTRLLVL.

The V call is TRBV2, the J call TRBJ1-4; a weak D match, TRBD1 (6 bases). Looked up from germline, CDR1 is SNHLY and CDR2 is FYNNEI. V lost 10 bases, J lost 1 base, and 10 bases lay in between. The CDR3 totals 13 residues. The CDR3 here is CAISQGTNEKLFF. CDR3 DNA: TGTGCCATCTCACAGGGAACTAATGAAAAACTGTTTTTT.

The gene calls are TRBV6-1 and TRBJ2-7, with D possibly TRBD2 on 6 matching bases. Trimming shortened V by 7 bases and J by 3 bases, and 16 bases separated the two germline ends. This CDR3 region has 14 residues. Germline V gene sequence: CDR1 MNHNS, CDR2 SASEGT. This chain's CDR3 is CASTGLARIYEQYF. CDR3 DNA: TGTGCCAGCACAGGGCTAGCGCGGATCTACGAGCAGTACTTC.

This clone was counted once. This same CDR3 is encoded by further DNA sequences in the sample. V gene TRBV2 combines with J gene TRBJ1-5; TRBD1 matches at 7 bases. V gave up 4 bases and J gave up 5 bases; unmatched junction bases: 5. Germline V lookup: CDR1 SNHLY, CDR2 FYNNEI. This CDR3 is built from 14 residues. CDR3 amino acids: CASSGTGEDQPQHF. DNA of the CDR3: TGTGCCAGCAGTGGGACAGGAGAGGATCAGCCCCAGCATTTT.

The chain is built from TRBV4-1 and TRBJ2-7; 11 bases agree with TRBD2. Germline CDR1 MGHRA, CDR2 YSYEKL. CDR3 length equals 18 residues. V shed 1 base and J 3 bases; nucleotides not matched to a gene: 11. DNA for the CDR3: TGCGCCAGCAGCCAAGCCCACACTAGCGGGAGTCTAGTCTACGAGCAGTACTTC. Encoded protein: CASSQAHTSGSLVYEQYF.

This clone has just one count. The gene calls are TRBV15 and TRBJ1-5; 8 bases map to TRBD1. The CDR3 totals 15 residues. V shed 3 bases, J shed 5 bases, and the junction held 6 bases outside the gene matches. CDR1 and CDR2 (germline): LNHNV, YYDKDF (reference sequence). The CDR3 bases are TGTGCCACCAGCAGCACAGGGGGTTATTATCAGCCCCAGCATTTT. This codes for CATSSTGGYYQPQHF.

The rearrangement uses TRBV25-1 and TRBJ2-7; tentatively, D is TRBD1 (6 bases). Trimming left V 7 bases short and J 2 bases short, with 9 bases between. Germline assignment: CDR1 MGHDK and CDR2 SYGVNS. This CDR3 has 12 residues. The DNA for the CDR3 is TGTGCCAGCATGGGGGCTACCTACGAGCAGTACTTC. Protein: CASMGATYEQYF.

This clone is a singleton in its sample. This chain uses TRBV23-1 with TRBJ1-3; no clear D gene. TRBV23-1 is identified as an open reading frame with a role that is uncertain. There are 14 residues in the CDR3. Trimming pared 0 bases from V and 7 bases from J, leaving 10 bases between. CDR3 sequence reads: CASSQSARRNTIYF. CDR3 bases: TGCGCCAGCAGTCAATCGGCGAGGCGCAACACCATATATTTT.

The CDR3 loop is CASSGTGGSGANVLTF. CDR3 nucleotide sequence: TGTGCCAGCAGCGGGACAGGGGGGTCTGGGGCCAACGTCCTGACTTTC. The chain is built from TRBV6-4 and TRBJ2-6; 11 bases agree with TRBD1. Germline V lookup: CDR1 MRHNA, CDR2 SNTAGT. The length of the CDR3 is 16 residues. Unmatched junction bases numbered 2, after V lost 6 bases and J lost 1 base.

The rearrangement uses TRBV30 and TRBJ2-7, with 10 bases that match TRBD2. The J segment lost 2 bases and the V segment lost 0 bases, leaving 7 bases of the junction unmatched. CDR1 and CDR2 (germline): GTSNPN, SVGIG (reference sequence). The CDR3 is made up of 16 amino acids. CDR3 in DNA: TGTGCCTGGAGTGTACCGAGGACTAGCGGCACCTACGAGCAGTACTTC. Amino acid sequence: CAWSVPRTSGTYEQYF.

The chain has TRBV5-1 and TRBJ2-3; 7 bases align to TRBD2. Germline lookup yields CDR1 SGHRS and CDR2 YFSETQ. V was clipped by 5 bases and J by 6 bases; unmatched bases: 12. CDR3 length: 15 amino acids. The chain's CDR3 is CASRAQGGEWDTQYF. The CDR3 region has the DNA TGCGCCAGCAGAGCCCAGGGAGGGGAGTGGGATACGCAGTATTTT.

The chain carries TRBV18 and TRBJ2-7, with a possible D match to TRBD2 (6 bases). This CDR3 contains 15 residues. The V end lost 6 bases, the J end lost 3 bases, and 18 bases lay between the germline ends. In germline, CDR1 is KGHSH, CDR2 LQKENI. CDR3 coding DNA: TGTGCCAGCTCCCTCGGGAGTCCGCCCCACTACGAGCAGTACTTC. As protein: CASSLGSPPHYEQYF. Complete variable domain (other parts from reference TRBV18 and TRBJ2-7): NAGVMQNPRHLVRRRGQEARLRCSPMKGHSHVYWYRQLPEEGLKFMVYLQKENIIDESGMPKERFSAEFPKEGPSILRIQQVVRGDSAAYFCASSLGSPPHYEQYFGPGTRLTVT.

The V call is TRBV6-5, the J call TRBJ2-2; 9 bases map to TRBD1. Germline V gene data show CDR1 as MNHEY and CDR2 as SVGAGI. V gave up 6 bases and J gave up 4 bases; unmatched junction bases: 3. CDR3 length equals 14 residues. Here the CDR3 DNA reads TGTGCCAGCAGGGGACAGGGAATCACCGGGGAGCTGTTTTTT. Translating it yields CASRGQGITGELFF.

This sequence joins TRBV27 and TRBJ2-3; D is perhaps TRBD1 (6 bases). Germline V gene sequence: CDR1 MNHEY, CDR2 SMNVEV (reference sequence). The CDR3 is 17 residues long. Trimming took off 3 bases at V and 5 bases at J, with 21 bases between the two ends. The DNA of the CDR3 is TGTGCCAGCAGTTTTAGGGGAATCCACAGGGCTGAAGATACGCAGTATTTT. This encodes CASSFRGIHRAEDTQYF.

This chain uses TRBV11-3 with TRBJ2-2, with a possible D match to TRBD1 (6 bases). This CDR3 contains 13 residues. Germline lookup yields CDR1 SGHNT and CDR2 YENEEA. The V end was cut by 8 bases, the J end by 4 bases, with 11 bases between. CDR3 coding DNA: TGTGCCAGCCGGGGACACCCCACCGGGGAGCTGTTTTTT. It codes for CASRGHPTGELFF.

The genes are TRBV6-4 and TRBJ1-2; D unclear. Germline V lookup: CDR1 MRHNA, CDR2 SNTAGT. V was trimmed by 0 bases and J by 4 bases, leaving 12 bases between them. The CDR3 loop spans 15 amino acids. Written as DNA, the CDR3 is TGTGCCAGCAGTGACTCGGCAGGAACAGCCTATGGCTACACCTTC. It is translated as CASSDSAGTAYGYTF.

The chain uses TRBV2 and TRBJ2-5; 10 bases match TRBD1. Germline loops: CDR1 SNHLY, CDR2 FYNNEI. The CDR3 is 14 residues long. Trimming at V came to 3 bases and at J to 9 bases, leaving 7 bases not matched to a gene. In DNA form, the CDR3 reads TGTGCCAGCAGTGAGGAGACAGGGGGCAGTGCCCAGTACTTC. Its protein is CASSEETGGSAQYF.

This chain connects TRBV19 to TRBJ2-1; 8 bases align to TRBD2. Germline trimming cut 5 bases from V and 9 bases from J; bases unmatched to any gene: 9. The CDR3 extends over 14 amino acids. Germline V gene sequence: CDR1 LNHDA, CDR2 SQIVND (reference sequence). The CDR3 here is CASSFKREWGEQFF. The CDR3 DNA reads TGTGCCAGTAGTTTCAAGCGGGAGTGGGGTGAGCAGTTCTTC.

This chain connects TRBV28 to TRBJ2-7; 7 bases match TRBD1. Losses at the gene ends were 6 bases for V and 3 bases for J; bases not matched to a gene: 8. The CDR3 extends over 14 amino acids. Looked up from germline, CDR1 is MDHEN and CDR2 is SYDVKM. Written as DNA, the CDR3 is TGTGCCAGCAGCCCCCCCGGGACAGTCTACGAGCAGTACTTC. It encodes CASSPPGTVYEQYF.

V gene TRBV6-1 combines with J gene TRBJ1-5; possibly TRBD1 for D (5 bases). Germline CDR1 is MNHNS and CDR2 is SASEGT. This CDR3 comprises 14 residues. The V end was cut by 1 base, the J end by 5 bases, with 9 bases between. The CDR3, as DNA: TGTGCCAGCAGTGAAGGACAGAACCATCAGCCCCAGCATTTT. This sequence encodes CASSEGQNHQPQHF.

V gene TRBV30 combines with J gene TRBJ1-2; TRBD1 matches 8 bases. The junction had 6 bases not matched to a gene; V was cut back by 4 bases and J by 8 bases. CDR1 is GTSNPN and CDR2 is SVGIG in the germline V gene (reference sequence). This CDR3 comprises 12 residues. CDR3 sequence reads: CAWTRGRAGYTF. For the CDR3, the DNA is TGTGCCTGGACCAGGGGGCGAGCGGGCTACACCTTC. The whole variable domain, remainder taken from reference TRBV30 and TRBJ1-2, is SQTIHQWPATLVQPVGSPLSLECTVEGTSNPNLYWYRQAAGRGLQLLFYSVGIGQISSEVPQNLSASRPQDRQFILSSKKLLLSDSGFYLCAWTRGRAGYTFGSGTRLTVV.

The genes are TRBV5-8 and TRBJ2-7; D gene uncertain. Germline CDR1 is SGHTS and CDR2 is YDEGEE. The CDR3 has 14 amino acids. The V gene lost 2 bases and the J gene lost 2 bases, with 11 bases spanning the gap. The CDR3 here is CASSFLTAPYEQYF. The CDR3 DNA reads TGTGCCAGCAGCTTTTTAACAGCCCCCTACGAGCAGTACTTC.

This clone was seen just once. The chain joins TRBV30 to TRBJ1-5; D not resolved. The germline CDR1 and CDR2 sequences are GTSNPN and SVGIG (reference sequence). Between the trimmed V and J ends, which lost 3 bases and 6 bases, there was a span of 12 bases. The CDR3 is made up of 13 amino acids. Written as DNA, the CDR3 is TGTGCCTGGAGCAGAGAAGGAGGTCAGCCCCAGCATTTT. Protein product: CAWSREGGQPQHF.

The chain links TRBV29-1 to TRBJ2-1; 7 bases are shared with TRBD2. V shed 7 bases and J 4 bases; nucleotides not matched to a gene: 7. CDR1 and CDR2 from the germline V gene are SQVTM and ANQGSEA. The CDR3 extends over 13 amino acids. The CDR3 region is CSARLASYNEQFF. The CDR3, as DNA: TGCAGCGCAAGACTAGCCTCGTACAATGAGCAGTTCTTC.